The 24 T cell receptor beta chains below come from one sample, sequenced in a study of identical twins. From the 5' RACE reads, TCRdb called clonotypes with MiXCR, one entry per CDR3 protein. Of roughly 500,000 distinct CDR3 sequences in the sample, 22% were seen once. The same specimen was also included in a second study, on T cells expressing NK-cell markers.

The sample consisted of CD4+ T cells sorted from blood. The receptors were sampled from a woman under 30 in good health.

The chain uses TRBV10-2 and TRBJ2-7, with 12 bases lining up with TRBD2. V dropped 4 bases and J dropped 6; count of bases not matched to a gene: 4. The CDR3 loop spans 14 amino acids. CDR1 is WSHSY, CDR2 SAAADI, per germline. Written as DNA, the CDR3 is TGCGCCAGCAGTGGGACTAGCGGGATAGGCGAGCAGTACTTC. This translates into CASSGTSGIGEQYF.

J is TRBJ2-1 and V is TRBV19; D not resolved. Germline CDR1 is LNHDA and CDR2 is SQIVND (reference sequence). This CDR3 is 16 amino acids long. V dropped 3 bases and J dropped 0 bases, with 12 bases sitting between them. CDR3 in DNA: TGTGCCAGTAGTATGAGCTACCGGAGCTCCTACAATGAGCAGTTCTTC. This translates into CASSMSYRSSYNEQFF. Full variable domain (missing parts from reference TRBV19 and TRBJ2-1): DGGITQSPKYLFRKEGQNVTLSCEQNLNHDAMYWYRQDPGQGLRLIYYSQIVNDFQKGDIAEGYSVSREKKESFPLTVTSAQKNPTAFYLCASSMSYRSSYNEQFFGPGTRLTVL.

This rearrangement joins TRBV7-8 to TRBJ1-3; possibly TRBD1 for D (5 bases). The CDR3 runs to 16 residues. Per the germline V gene, CDR1 is SGHVS and CDR2 is FQNEAQ. V was cut by 2 bases and J by 0 bases, with 11 bases left in between. The CDR3 nucleotides read TGTGCCAGCAGCTTATCGGGACCCAGCTCTGGAAACACCATATATTTT. Protein product: CASSLSGPSSGNTIYF.

This sequence joins TRBV9 and TRBJ2-2, with 12 bases matching TRBD2. Germline V gene lookup returns CDR1 SGDLS and CDR2 YYNGEE. The ends lost 4 bases at V and 8 bases at J; junction bases unmatched: 6. This CDR3 comprises 15 residues. In nucleotides, the CDR3 is TGTGCCAGCAGCTCGGGACTAGCGGGCCCGGGGGAGCTGTTTTTT. The encoded protein is CASSSGLAGPGELFF.

This clonotype was counted between two and nine times. The chain is built from TRBV12-3 or TRBV12-4 and TRBJ2-1; 8 bases are shared with TRBD2. The CDR3 loop spans 14 amino acids. Trimming at V came to 1 base and at J to 5 bases, leaving 1 base not matched to a gene. The DNA of the CDR3 is TGTGCCAGCAGTTTAGTACTAGCGGACAATGAGCAGTTCTTC. Residues: CASSLVLADNEQFF.

This clonotype was recorded many times. In nucleotides, the CDR3 is TGTGCCAGCAGTTTGGGTCTCTTCAGGAACGAGCAGTACTTC. Its protein product is CASSLGLFRNEQYF. The chain carries TRBV12-3 or TRBV12-4 and TRBJ2-7; D ambiguous. V lost 3 bases, J lost 5 bases, and 14 bases lay in between. The CDR3 has 14 residues.

The chain carries TRBV11-3 and TRBJ1-1; perhaps TRBD1 as D (6 bases). With 1 base removed from V and 11 bases from J, the gap between germline ends came to 11 bases. This CDR3 region has 12 residues. Germline CDR1 reads SGHNT; CDR2 reads YENEEA. The CDR3 DNA reads as TGTGCCAGCAGCTTAGTGGGGGCTGGGGCTTTCTTT. Translated: CASSLVGAGAFF.

This clonotype was counted a few times. The V gene is TRBV10-3, the J gene TRBJ2-1, with a tentative D call TRBD2 (5 bases). Germline V gives CDR1 ENHRY, CDR2 SYGVKD. Deletions cut 2 bases from V and 8 bases from J, with 10 bases between. This CDR3 spans 13 amino acids. The CDR3 sequence: CAISEIGGHEQFF. In DNA, the CDR3 is TGTGCCATCAGTGAGATCGGAGGACATGAGCAGTTCTTC.

The genes are TRBV6-2 or TRBV6-3 and TRBJ2-1; D might be TRBD2 (5 bases). The CDR3 has 16 amino acids. Germline-derived CDR1 and CDR2 are MNHEY and SVGEGT. The V and J ends lost 6 bases and 10 bases respectively, with 25 bases between them. CDR3 coding DNA: TGTGCCAGCAGACACCCAAGGGAGCGGCAACACTGGGAGCAGTTCTTC. Translation: CASRHPRERQHWEQFF.

The chain has TRBV11-1 and TRBJ2-3; D is possibly TRBD1 (6 bases). V was cut by 2 bases and J by 0 bases, with 24 bases left in between. Germline V gene sequence: CDR1 SGHAT, CDR2 FQDESV (reference sequence). The CDR3 length is 20 residues. CDR3 sequence reads: CASSLSPELREGDSTDTQYF. The CDR3 nucleotides are TGTGCCAGCAGCTTATCGCCAGAGCTCCGCGAGGGGGATAGCACAGATACGCAGTATTTT.

This chain uses TRBV12-3 or TRBV12-4 with TRBJ2-1; possibly TRBD2 for D (5 bases). V lost 7 bases to trimming and J lost 6 bases, with 16 bases between them. This CDR3 has 14 residues. The CDR3 protein is CASNLRLAGNEQFF. CDR3 DNA sequence: TGTGCCAGCAACTTACGGCTAGCCGGCAATGAGCAGTTCTTC.

The chain couples TRBV20-1 to TRBJ1-2; D unresolved. Trimming took 7 bases from V and 0 from J, leaving 18 bases between them. In germline, CDR1 is DFQATT, CDR2 SNEGSKA (reference sequence). CDR3 length: 15 residues. CDR3 DNA: TGCAGTGTCCCGGAGGGAGGATCCCCTAACTATGGCTACACCTTC. It yields the protein CSVPEGGSPNYGYTF.

In this sample, this clonotype turned up once. V is TRBV27 and J is TRBJ2-7, with 12 bases that match TRBD2. This CDR3 region has 15 residues. From germline, CDR1 is MNHEY and CDR2 SMNVEV (reference sequence). The junction had 12 bases not matched to a gene; V was cut back by 6 bases and J by 9 bases. CDR3 in amino acids: CASSVTSGSRIVQYF. CDR3 nucleotides: TGTGCCAGCAGCGTGACTAGCGGGAGCCGTATCGTGCAGTACTTC.

This clonotype appeared a few times. V usage is TRBV7-6 and J usage is TRBJ1-4, with TRBD1 identical over 10 bases. J gave up 8 bases and V 5 bases, and 8 bases lay outside the gene matches. In germline, CDR1 is SGHVS, CDR2 FNYEAQ. The CDR3 runs to 15 residues. DNA of the CDR3: TGTGCCAGCAGCCGACTCGGGACAGGGGACGAAAAACTGTTTTTT. Protein product: CASSRLGTGDEKLFF.

The chain uses TRBV4-2 and TRBJ2-5; TRBD1 is a possible D gene (5 bases). V was shortened by 0 bases and J by 7 bases, with 15 bases between the two germline ends. Germline values: CDR1 LGHNA, CDR2 YNFKEQ. The CDR3 is 15 amino acids. Here the CDR3 DNA reads TGTGCCAGCAGCCAAGATGGCGACAGACCGGGGACCCAGTACTTC. It is translated as CASSQDGDRPGTQYF.

The chain employs TRBV6-1 and TRBJ1-6, with no clear D. The germline V gene has CDR1 MNHNS and CDR2 SASEGT. The CDR3 extends over 14 amino acids. The germline V and J ends were trimmed by 8 bases and 8 bases, with 16 bases remaining between them. The CDR3 is CASGEQITYSPLHF. The CDR3 DNA follows: TGTGCCAGCGGGGAGCAGATCACGTATTCACCCCTCCACTTT.

The gene calls are TRBV12-3 or TRBV12-4 and TRBJ2-6; 7 bases are a match to TRBD1. J lost 1 base, V lost 0 bases, and 6 bases had no gene match. This CDR3 contains 18 residues. The CDR3 is CASSLARGRSSGANVLTF. CDR3 nucleotide sequence: TGTGCCAGCAGTTTAGCGAGGGGGCGTTCTTCTGGGGCCAACGTCCTGACTTTC.

This clonotype was recorded a few times. The J gene is TRBJ1-1, the V gene TRBV5-1; D perhaps matches TRBD1 (6 bases). The germline V gene encodes CDR1 SGHRS and CDR2 YFSETQ. V gave up 5 bases and J gave up 6 bases, with 14 bases separating them. The CDR3 length is 13 residues. The CDR3 sequence is CASRGGLAAEAFF. Written as DNA, the CDR3 is TGCGCCAGCAGGGGGGGGCTTGCAGCTGAAGCTTTCTTT.

This clonotype was detected a few times. The rearrangement uses TRBV25-1 and TRBJ2-5; TRBD1 aligns across 9 bases. This CDR3 is 15 amino acids long. CDR1 is MGHDK, CDR2 SYGVNS, per germline. J lost 5 bases, V lost 4 bases, and 8 bases had no gene match. The DNA of the CDR3 is TGTGCCAGCAGTGTGACGGGACAGGGTTTGGAGACCCAGTACTTC. Its translation: CASSVTGQGLETQYF.

The V call is TRBV4-3, the J call TRBJ1-1, with a possible D match to TRBD1 (5 bases). Germline V gene sequence: CDR1 LGHNA, CDR2 YSLEER. V lost 0 bases and J lost 7, with 12 bases in between. CDR3 length: 14 residues. The DNA of the CDR3 is TGCGCCAGCAGCCAAGAAAGGGGATCGGGTGAAGCTTTCTTT. It is translated as CASSQERGSGEAFF.

This clonotype was detected only a few times. V gene TRBV20-1 combines with J gene TRBJ2-3; TRBD2 agrees at 10 bases. J was trimmed by 5 bases and V by 6 bases; bases with no gene match: 11. CDR1 is DFQATT and CDR2 is SNEGSKA in the germline V gene (reference sequence). The CDR3 spans 15 residues. The CDR3: CSAPSSGRVIDTQYF. CDR3 bases: TGCAGTGCCCCATCAAGCGGGAGGGTAATAGATACGCAGTATTTT.

This clonotype was found a few times. One junction end disagrees with the germline gene, perhaps due to a read error. The chain couples TRBV7-7 to TRBJ2-5; D not certain. The CDR3 is made up of 13 amino acids. CDR1 and CDR2 from the germline V gene are SSHAT and FNYEAQ (reference sequence). CDR3 in amino acids: CASSHSSKETQYF. In DNA, the CDR3 is TGTGCTAGCAGCCACAGCTCCAAAGAGACCCAGTACTTC.

This clonotype was seen many times. The CDR3 here is CASREGGGPKSEQFF. The CDR3 DNA reads TGTGCCAGCAGGGAGGGGGGAGGGCCGAAGAGTGAGCAGTTCTTC. The chain uses TRBV12-3 or TRBV12-4 and TRBJ2-1; D possibly corresponds to TRBD2 (7 bases). CDR3 size: 15 residues. V was trimmed by 6 bases and J by 9 bases, leaving 21 bases between them.

In its sample, this clonotype was seen many times. This chain uses TRBV7-9 with TRBJ1-1; perhaps TRBD1 as D (6 bases). The CDR3 consists of 13 residues. Trimming left V 4 bases short and J 1 base short, with 7 bases between. Germline values: CDR1 SEHNR, CDR2 FQNEAQ (reference sequence). The CDR3 spells CASSSTGNTEAFF. For the CDR3, the DNA is TGTGCCAGCAGCTCGACAGGGAACACTGAAGCTTTCTTT.